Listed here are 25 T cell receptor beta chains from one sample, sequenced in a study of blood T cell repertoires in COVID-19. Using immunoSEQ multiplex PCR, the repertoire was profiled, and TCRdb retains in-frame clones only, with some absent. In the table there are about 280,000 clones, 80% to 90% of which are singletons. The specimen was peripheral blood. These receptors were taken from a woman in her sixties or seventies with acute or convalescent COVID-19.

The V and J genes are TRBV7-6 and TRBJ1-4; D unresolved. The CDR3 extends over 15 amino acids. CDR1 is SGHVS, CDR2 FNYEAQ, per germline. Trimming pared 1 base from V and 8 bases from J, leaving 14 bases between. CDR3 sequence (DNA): TGTGCCAGCAGCTTAGAGGCGGGGAATAACGAAAAACTGTTTTTT. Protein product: CASSLEAGNNEKLFF.

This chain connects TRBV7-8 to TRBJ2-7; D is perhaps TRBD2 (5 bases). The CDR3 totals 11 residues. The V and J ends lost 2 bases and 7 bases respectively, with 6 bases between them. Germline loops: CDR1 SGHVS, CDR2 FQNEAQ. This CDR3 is CASSLRGEQYF. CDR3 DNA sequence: TGTGCCAGCAGCTTACGAGGGGAGCAGTACTTC.

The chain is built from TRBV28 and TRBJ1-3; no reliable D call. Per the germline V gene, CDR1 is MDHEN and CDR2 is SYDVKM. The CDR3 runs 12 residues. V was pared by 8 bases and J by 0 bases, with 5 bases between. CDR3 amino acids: CASGGSGNTIYF. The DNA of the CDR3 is TGTGCCAGCGGCGGCTCTGGAAACACCATATATTTT.

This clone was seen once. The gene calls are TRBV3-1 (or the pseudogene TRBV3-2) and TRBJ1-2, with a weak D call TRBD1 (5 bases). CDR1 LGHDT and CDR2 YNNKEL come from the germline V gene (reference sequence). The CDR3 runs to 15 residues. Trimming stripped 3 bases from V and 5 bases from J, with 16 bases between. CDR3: CASSQGQGGTYGYTF. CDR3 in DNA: TGTGCCAGCAGCCAGGGGCAGGGCGGAACTTATGGCTACACCTTC.

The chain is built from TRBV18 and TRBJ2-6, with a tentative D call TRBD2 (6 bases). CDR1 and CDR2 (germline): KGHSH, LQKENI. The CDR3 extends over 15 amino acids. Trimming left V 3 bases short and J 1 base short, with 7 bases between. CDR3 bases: TGTGCCAGCTCACCGGGGACTTCTGGGGCCAACGTCCTGACTTTC. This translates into CASSPGTSGANVLTF.

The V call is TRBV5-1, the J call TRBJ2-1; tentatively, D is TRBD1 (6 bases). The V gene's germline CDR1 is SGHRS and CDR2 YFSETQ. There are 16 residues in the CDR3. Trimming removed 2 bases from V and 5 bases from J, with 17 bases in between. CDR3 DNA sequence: TGCGCCAGCAGCTTACAGGGAAGAGGCATGGACAATGAGCAGTTCTTC. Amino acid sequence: CASSLQGRGMDNEQFF.

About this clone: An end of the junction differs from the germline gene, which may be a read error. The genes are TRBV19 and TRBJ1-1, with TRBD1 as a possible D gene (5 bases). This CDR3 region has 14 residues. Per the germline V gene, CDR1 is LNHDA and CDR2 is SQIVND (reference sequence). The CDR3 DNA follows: TGTGCCAGTAGTGTAGACCGGACGGGGGTTGAGGCTTTCTTT. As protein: CASSVDRTGVEAFF.

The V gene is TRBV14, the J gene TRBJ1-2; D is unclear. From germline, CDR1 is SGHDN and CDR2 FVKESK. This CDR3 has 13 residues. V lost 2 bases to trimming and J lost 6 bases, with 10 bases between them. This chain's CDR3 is CASSQQVKHGYTF. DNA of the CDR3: TGTGCCAGCAGCCAACAGGTTAAGCATGGCTACACCTTC.

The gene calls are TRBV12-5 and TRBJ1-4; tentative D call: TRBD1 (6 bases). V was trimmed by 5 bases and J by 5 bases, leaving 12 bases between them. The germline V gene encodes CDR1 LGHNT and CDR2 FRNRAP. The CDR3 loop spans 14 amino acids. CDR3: CASGAGQGNEKLFF. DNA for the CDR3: TGTGCTAGTGGTGCCGGGCAGGGGAATGAAAAACTGTTTTTT.

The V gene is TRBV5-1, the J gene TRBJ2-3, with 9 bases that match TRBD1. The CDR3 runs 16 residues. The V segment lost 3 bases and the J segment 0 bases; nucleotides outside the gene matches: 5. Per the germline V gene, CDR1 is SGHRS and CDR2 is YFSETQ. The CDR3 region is CASSSLGQGSTDTQYF. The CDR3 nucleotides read TGCGCCAGCAGCTCGCTCGGACAGGGGAGCACAGATACGCAGTATTTT.

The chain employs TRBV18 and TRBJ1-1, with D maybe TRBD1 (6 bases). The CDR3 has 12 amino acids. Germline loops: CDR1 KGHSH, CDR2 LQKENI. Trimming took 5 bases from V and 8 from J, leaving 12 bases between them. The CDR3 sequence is CASSGDTSEAFF. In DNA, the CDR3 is TGTGCCAGCTCAGGGGACACGTCAGAAGCTTTCTTT.

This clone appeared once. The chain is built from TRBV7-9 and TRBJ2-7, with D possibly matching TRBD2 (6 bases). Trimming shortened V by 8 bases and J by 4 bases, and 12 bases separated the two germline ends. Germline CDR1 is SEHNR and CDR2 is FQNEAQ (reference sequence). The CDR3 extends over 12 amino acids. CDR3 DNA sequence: TGTGCCAGCCAATCGGGGGTTTACGAGCAGTACTTC. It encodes CASQSGVYEQYF. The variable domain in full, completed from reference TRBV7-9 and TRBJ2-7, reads DTGVSQNPRHKITKRGQNVTFRCDPISEHNRLYWYRQTLGQGPEFLTYFQNEAQLEKSRLLSDRFSAERPKGSFSTLEIQRTEQGDSAMYLCASQSGVYEQYFGPGTRLTVT.

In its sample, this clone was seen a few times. CDR3 in amino acids: CASSLTLAGSTDTQYF. CDR3 coding DNA: TGTGCCAGCAGCCTCACCCTAGCGGGAAGCACAGATACGCAGTATTTT. The chain couples TRBV14 to TRBJ2-3; 9 bases fit TRBD2. Germline V gene data show CDR1 as SGHDN and CDR2 as FVKESK. This CDR3 has 16 residues. The junction had 5 bases not matched to a gene; V was cut back by 4 bases and J by 0 bases.

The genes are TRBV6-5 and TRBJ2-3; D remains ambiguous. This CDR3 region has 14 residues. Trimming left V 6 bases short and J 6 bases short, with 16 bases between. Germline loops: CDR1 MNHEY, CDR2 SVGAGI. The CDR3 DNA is TGTGCCAGCAGCCGAGAGGCCGGCCGGGATACGCAGTATTTT. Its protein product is CASSREAGRDTQYF.

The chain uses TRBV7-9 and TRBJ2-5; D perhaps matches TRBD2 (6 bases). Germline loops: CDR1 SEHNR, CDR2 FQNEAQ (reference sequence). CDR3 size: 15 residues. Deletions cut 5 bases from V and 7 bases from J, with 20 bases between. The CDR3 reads CASSPAYALGGTQYF. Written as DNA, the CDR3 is TGTGCCAGCAGCCCCGCATACGCCTTGGGGGGGACCCAGTACTTC.

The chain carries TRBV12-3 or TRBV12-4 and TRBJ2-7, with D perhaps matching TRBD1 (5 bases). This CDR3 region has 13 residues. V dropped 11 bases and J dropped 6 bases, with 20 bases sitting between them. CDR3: CAVQTDSRREQYF. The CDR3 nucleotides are TGTGCCGTCCAGACTGACAGTCGGCGCGAGCAGTACTTC.

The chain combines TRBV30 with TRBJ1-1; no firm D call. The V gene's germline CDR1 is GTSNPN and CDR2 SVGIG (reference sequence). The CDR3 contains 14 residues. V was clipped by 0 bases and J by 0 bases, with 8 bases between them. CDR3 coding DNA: TGTGCCTGGAGTGTGGGCCGTATGAACACTGAAGCTTTCTTT. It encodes CAWSVGRMNTEAFF.

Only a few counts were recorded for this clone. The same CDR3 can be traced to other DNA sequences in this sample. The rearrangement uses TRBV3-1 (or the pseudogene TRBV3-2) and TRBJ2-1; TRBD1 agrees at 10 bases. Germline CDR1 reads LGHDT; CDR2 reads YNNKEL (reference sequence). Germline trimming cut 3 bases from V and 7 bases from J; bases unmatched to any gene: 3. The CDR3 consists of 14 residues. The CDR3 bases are TGTGCCAGCAGCCAGAGGGACAGGGGAAATGAGCAGTTCTTC. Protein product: CASSQRDRGNEQFF.

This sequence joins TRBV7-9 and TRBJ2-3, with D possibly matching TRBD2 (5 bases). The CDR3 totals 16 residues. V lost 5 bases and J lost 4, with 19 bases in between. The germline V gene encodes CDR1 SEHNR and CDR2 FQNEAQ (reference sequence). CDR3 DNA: TGTGCCAGCAGCCGACTATCCCCTAGTCAGTCAGATACGCAGTATTTT. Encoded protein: CASSRLSPSQSDTQYF.

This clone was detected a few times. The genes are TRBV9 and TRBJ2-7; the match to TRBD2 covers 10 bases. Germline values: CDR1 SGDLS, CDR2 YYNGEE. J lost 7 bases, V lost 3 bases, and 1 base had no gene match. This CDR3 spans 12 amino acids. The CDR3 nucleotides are TGTGCCAGCAGCGGACTAGCGGGTGAGCAGTACTTC. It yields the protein CASSGLAGEQYF.

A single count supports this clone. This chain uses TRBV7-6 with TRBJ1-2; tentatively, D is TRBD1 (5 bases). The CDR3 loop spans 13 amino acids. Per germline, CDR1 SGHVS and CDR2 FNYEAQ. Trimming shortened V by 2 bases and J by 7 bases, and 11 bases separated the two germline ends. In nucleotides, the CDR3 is TGTGCCAGCAGCTTAAGCAGGGCCGGTGGCTACACCTTC. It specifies CASSLSRAGGYTF. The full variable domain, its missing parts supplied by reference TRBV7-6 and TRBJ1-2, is GAGVSQSPRYKVTKRGQDVALRCDPISGHVSLYWYRQALGQGPEFLTYFNYEAQQDKSGLPNDRFSAERPEGSISTLTIQRTEQRDSAMYRCASSLSRAGGYTFGSGTRLTVV.

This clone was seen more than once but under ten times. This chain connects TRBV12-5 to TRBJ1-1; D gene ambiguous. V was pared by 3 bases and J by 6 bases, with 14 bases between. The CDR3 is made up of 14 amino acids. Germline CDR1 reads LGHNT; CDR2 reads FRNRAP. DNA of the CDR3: TGTGCTAGTGGTTTACCGGCCAGGCCCGCTGAAGCTTTCTTT. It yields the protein CASGLPARPAEAFF.

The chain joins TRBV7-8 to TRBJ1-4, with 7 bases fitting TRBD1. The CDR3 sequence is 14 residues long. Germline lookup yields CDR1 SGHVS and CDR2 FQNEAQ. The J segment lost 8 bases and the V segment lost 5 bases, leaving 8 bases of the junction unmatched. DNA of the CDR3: TGTGCCAGCAGCCCGACAGGGTTGAACGAAAAACTGTTTTTT. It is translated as CASSPTGLNEKLFF.

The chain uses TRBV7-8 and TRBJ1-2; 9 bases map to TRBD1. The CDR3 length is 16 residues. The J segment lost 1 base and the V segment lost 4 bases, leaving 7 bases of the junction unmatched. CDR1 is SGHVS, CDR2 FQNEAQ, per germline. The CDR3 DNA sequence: TGTGCCAGCAGCTCACAGGGGGCCGAAGGTAACTATGGCTACACCTTC. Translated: CASSSQGAEGNYGYTF.

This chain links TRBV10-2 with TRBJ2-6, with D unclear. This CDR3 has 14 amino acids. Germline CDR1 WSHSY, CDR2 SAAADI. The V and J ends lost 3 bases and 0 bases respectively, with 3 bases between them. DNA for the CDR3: TGCGCCAGCAGTGATCGCTCTGGGGCCAACGTCCTGACTTTC. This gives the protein CASSDRSGANVLTF.